These 18 T cell receptor beta chains were all obtained from the same sample, sequenced in a study of blood T cells in healthy people across ages. The second PCR ran roughly 6 to 11 cycles with a sample-barcoded 5' primer and J-beta primers. From the 5' RACE reads, TCRdb called clonotypes with MiXCR, one entry per CDR3 protein. The sample shows approximately 320,000 distinct CDR3 sequences, 27% of them seen only once. Sequencing was performed on blood. The receptors here all came from a woman aged 70-85 years in good health.

This clonotype was picked up many times. V usage is TRBV20-1 and J usage is TRBJ1-5, with 7 bases lining up with TRBD1. The CDR3 totals 13 residues. The junction had 6 bases not matched to a gene; V was cut back by 6 bases and J by 4 bases. Germline loops: CDR1 DFQATT, CDR2 SNEGSKA (reference sequence). The CDR3 DNA sequence: TGCAGTGCACTCTCGACAGGGAATCAGCCCCAGCATTTT. This gives the protein CSALSTGNQPQHF.

J is TRBJ2-3 and V is TRBV7-2; D is undetermined. This CDR3 region has 16 residues. Trimming took 0 bases from V and 3 from J, leaving 13 bases between them. Germline CDR1 and CDR2: SGHTA and FQGNSA. CDR3: CASSLALGLGTDTQYF. CDR3 coding DNA: TGTGCCAGCAGCTTAGCTCTGGGCCTGGGGACAGATACGCAGTATTTT.

J is TRBJ2-7 and V is TRBV20-1, with D possibly TRBD2 on 6 matching bases. Per germline, CDR1 DFQATT and CDR2 SNEGSKA (reference sequence). This CDR3 comprises 14 residues. Trimming removed 0 bases at V and 3 bases at J, with 12 bases between. The CDR3 reads CSAREAGPGYEQYF. The CDR3 nucleotides read TGCAGTGCTAGAGAGGCGGGGCCGGGCTACGAGCAGTACTTC.

This clonotype was observed a handful of times. The chain joins TRBV20-1 to TRBJ1-2; D remains ambiguous. Germline V gene data show CDR1 as DFQATT and CDR2 as SNEGSKA (reference sequence). V dropped 1 base and J dropped 5 bases, with 17 bases sitting between them. The length of the CDR3 is 15 residues. The CDR3 sequence is CSARAPRLGLYGYTF. The CDR3 DNA is TGCAGTGCTAGAGCACCCAGGTTGGGATTGTATGGCTACACCTTC.

The chain joins TRBV20-1 to TRBJ1-4; 10 nucleotides match TRBD1. Germline lookup yields CDR1 DFQATT and CDR2 SNEGSKA (reference sequence). Trimming cost V 4 bases and J 5 bases; bases outside gene matches: 7. The CDR3 length is 15 residues. For the CDR3, the DNA is TGCAGTGCTACCCCCTGGGACAGGGGCAATGAAAAACTGTTTTTT. The encoded protein is CSATPWDRGNEKLFF.

This sequence joins TRBV6-2 or TRBV6-3 and TRBJ2-1; possible D gene TRBD2, 5 bases. This CDR3 is 11 amino acids long. Per the germline V gene, CDR1 is MNHEY and CDR2 is SVGEGT. Trimming left V 4 bases short and J 9 bases short, with 7 bases between. DNA for the CDR3: TGTGCCAGCAGTTGGCGGGTTGAGCAGTTCTTC. It translates to CASSWRVEQFF.

The chain carries TRBV27 and TRBJ2-2, with TRBD2 matching 14 bases. The germline V gene encodes CDR1 MNHEY and CDR2 SMNVEV (reference sequence). V shed 7 bases and J 3 bases; nucleotides not matched to a gene: 4. The CDR3 loop spans 16 amino acids. Here the CDR3 reads CASKETSGRDTGELFF. The DNA for the CDR3 is TGTGCCAGCAAGGAGACTAGCGGGAGGGACACCGGGGAGCTGTTTTTT.

The chain is built from TRBV20-1 and TRBJ1-4, with D unresolved. Germline lookup yields CDR1 DFQATT and CDR2 SNEGSKA (reference sequence). Trimming left V 0 bases short and J 5 bases short, with 19 bases between. CDR3 length: 17 amino acids. CDR3 nucleotide sequence: TGCAGTGCTAGAGATCCGAGCGAGACCTCGTGGAATGAAAAACTGTTTTTT. This encodes CSARDPSETSWNEKLFF.

This clonotype occurred a few times. The V and J genes are TRBV6-2 or TRBV6-3 and TRBJ2-1, with D uncertain. The DNA matches TRBJ2-5 better at its end, which makes the J call doubtful. CDR3 length: 14 amino acids. Germline lookup yields CDR1 MNHEY and CDR2 SVGEGT. The DNA for the CDR3 is TGTGCCAGCAGCTCCAACGCAGGTCAAGAGACCCAGTACTTC. Protein sequence: CASSSNAGQETQYF.

The V and J genes are TRBV20-1 and TRBJ2-5, with a possible D match to TRBD2 (5 bases). Trimming pared 1 base from V and 1 base from J, leaving 10 bases between. CDR3 length: 14 amino acids. Germline V lookup: CDR1 DFQATT, CDR2 SNEGSKA (reference sequence). CDR3 residues: CSARVAGIQETQYF. The CDR3 nucleotides read TGCAGTGCTAGAGTAGCCGGGATCCAAGAGACCCAGTACTTC.

This clonotype was found a few times. The DNA of the CDR3 is TGTGCCAGCTCACCAGGGCAGACCCCCTACAATGAGCAGTTCTTC. Protein: CASSPGQTPYNEQFF. The chain has TRBV18 and TRBJ2-1; D is unclear. In germline, CDR1 is KGHSH, CDR2 LQKENI. The CDR3 totals 15 residues. The V end was cut by 2 bases, the J end by 2 bases, with 10 bases between.

Ten or more counts support this clonotype. The gene calls are TRBV28 and TRBJ1-1; D may be TRBD1 (6 bases). CDR3 length: 14 amino acids. The germline gives CDR1 MDHEN, CDR2 SYDVKM. The V end was cut by 7 bases, the J end by 0 bases, with 12 bases between. The CDR3 bases are TGTGCCAGCAAAGGGGGAATGATGAACACTGAAGCTTTCTTT. Translated: CASKGGMMNTEAFF.

Remarks on this clonotype: This may stem from a read error, because a much larger clone lies one nucleotide away. This chain connects TRBV7-8 to TRBJ2-1, with a weak D call TRBD1 (5 bases). In germline, CDR1 is SGHVS, CDR2 FQNEAQ. The CDR3 consists of 14 residues. CDR3 in DNA: TGTGCCAGCGGCTTCCAGGACACGACCAATGAGCAGTTCTTC. Translating gives CASGFQDTTNEQFF.

The sample holds many counts of this clonotype. This rearrangement joins TRBV7-8 to TRBJ2-1; 7 nucleotides align to TRBD2. The V segment lost 5 bases and the J segment 0 bases; nucleotides outside the gene matches: 4. This CDR3 region has 15 residues. The V gene's germline CDR1 is SGHVS and CDR2 FQNEAQ. In nucleotides, the CDR3 is TGTGCCAGCAGCCAAACTAGCGTCTCCTACAATGAGCAGTTCTTC. It encodes CASSQTSVSYNEQFF. Full variable domain (outside the CDR3, taken from reference TRBV7-8 and TRBJ2-1): GAGVSQSPRYKVAKRGQDVALRCDPISGHVSLFWYQQALGQGPEFLTYFQNEAQLDKSGLPSDRFFAERPEGSVSTLKIQRTQQEDSAVYLCASSQTSVSYNEQFFGPGTRLTVL.

The genes are TRBV29-1 and TRBJ2-1; D might be TRBD1 (6 bases). V was cut by 7 bases and J by 6 bases, with 13 bases left in between. The germline gives CDR1 SQVTM, CDR2 ANQGSEA. This CDR3 region has 12 residues. The CDR3 loop is CSAWDTGNEQFF. The CDR3, as DNA: TGCAGCGCCTGGGACACCGGCAATGAGCAGTTCTTC.

A few counts support this clonotype. V is TRBV20-1 and J is TRBJ2-3, with D uncertain. Trimming removed 6 bases at V and 3 bases at J, with 13 bases between. The CDR3 sequence is 13 residues long. Germline V gene sequence: CDR1 DFQATT, CDR2 SNEGSKA (reference sequence). The CDR3 nucleotides are TGCAGTGCGCGCCTGAGCAGGACAGATACGCAGTATTTT. This gives the protein CSARLSRTDTQYF.

This clonotype was seen more than once but under ten times. This chain's CDR3 is CASTGVTGELFF. In nucleotides, the CDR3 is TGTGCCAGCACCGGGGTCACCGGGGAGCTGTTTTTT. The chain employs TRBV6-1 and TRBJ2-2; a possible D gene is TRBD2 (5 bases). The CDR3 runs 12 residues. V was shortened by 7 bases and J by 4 bases, with 7 bases between the two germline ends. CDR1 and CDR2 from the germline V gene are MNHNS and SASEGT.

The rearrangement joins TRBV5-6 to TRBJ2-7; possible D gene TRBD2, 6 bases. Germline-derived CDR1 and CDR2 are SGHDT and YYEEEE. The CDR3 sequence is 13 residues long. The ends were cut back, 6 bases at V and 3 bases at J, with 13 bases in the middle. The CDR3 coding sequence is TGTGCCAGCAACCTTCGGGGGATCTACGAGCAGTACTTC. Its translation: CASNLRGIYEQYF.